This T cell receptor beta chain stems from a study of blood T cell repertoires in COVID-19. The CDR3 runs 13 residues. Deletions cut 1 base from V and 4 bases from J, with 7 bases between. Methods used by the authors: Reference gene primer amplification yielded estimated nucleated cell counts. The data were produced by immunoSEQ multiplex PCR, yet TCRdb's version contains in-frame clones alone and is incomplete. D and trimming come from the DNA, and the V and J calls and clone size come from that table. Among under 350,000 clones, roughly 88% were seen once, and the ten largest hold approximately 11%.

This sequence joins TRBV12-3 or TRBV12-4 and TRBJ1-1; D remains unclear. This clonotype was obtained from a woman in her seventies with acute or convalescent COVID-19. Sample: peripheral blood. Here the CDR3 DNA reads TGTGCCAGCAGTTTAGGGGAGGGCACTGAAGCTTTCTTT. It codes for CASSLGEGTEAFF.